This entry lists 8 T cell receptor beta chains sequenced from one sample in a study of immune evolution from preneoplasia to lung adenocarcinoma. The method was immunoSEQ multiplex PCR; TCRdb's version includes in-frame clones alone and lacks a portion of them. The table includes approximately 5,700 clones, 70% to 75% detected once. The sample was FFPE lung adenocarcinoma in situ tissue. The receptors were sampled from a person between 55 and 80 years old with lung adenocarcinoma.

This clone showed up just a few times. This chain links TRBV15 with TRBJ1-1; D is possibly TRBD1 (6 bases). Trimming removed 5 bases from V and 4 bases from J, with 26 bases in between. Looked up from germline, CDR1 is LNHNV and CDR2 is YYDKDF (reference sequence). The CDR3 runs 18 residues. DNA of the CDR3: TGTGCCACCAGCGGAAGGTTGGGGGGGCAGAAGATCGGCACTGAAGCTTTCTTT. Residues: CATSGRLGGQKIGTEAFF.

The genes are TRBV9 and TRBJ2-5; 9 positions match TRBD1. The CDR3 is 14 amino acids. The V gene end was trimmed by 3 bases and the J gene end by 2 bases; junction bases not matched to a gene: 2. CDR1 is SGDLS and CDR2 is YYNGEE in the germline V gene. The CDR3 sequence is CASSEGQGQETQYF. The CDR3 DNA reads TGTGCCAGCAGCGAGGGACAGGGTCAAGAGACCCAGTACTTC. Complete variable domain (other parts from reference TRBV9 and TRBJ2-5): DSGVTQTPKHLITATGQRVTLRCSPRSGDLSVYWYQQSLDQGLQFLIQYYNGEERAKGNILERFSAQQFPDLHSELNLSSLELGDSALYFCASSEGQGQETQYFGPGTRLLVL.

The chain carries TRBV6-6 and TRBJ1-1; unclear D gene. V lost 2 bases to trimming and J lost 1 base, with 8 bases between them. The CDR3 totals 14 residues. The V gene's germline CDR1 is MNHNY and CDR2 SVGAGI (reference sequence). CDR3 protein: CASSYQPRNTEAFF. The CDR3 DNA reads as TGTGCCAGCAGTTACCAGCCGAGGAACACTGAAGCTTTCTTT.

V and J are TRBV6-1 and TRBJ1-5; D not certain. The germline V and J ends were trimmed by 4 bases and 2 bases, with 9 bases remaining between them. CDR1 is MNHNS and CDR2 is SASEGT in the germline V gene. The CDR3 sequence is 14 residues long. CDR3 sequence (DNA): TGTGCCAGCAGTGCTCCAGGCGGCAATCAGCCCCAGCATTTT. It specifies CASSAPGGNQPQHF.

CDR3 amino acids: CASSLDPGANEQFF. In DNA form, the CDR3 reads TGTGCCAGCAGCTTAGATCCCGGGGCCAATGAGCAGTTCTTC. This chain links TRBV11-2 with TRBJ2-1; D is tentatively TRBD1 or TRBD2 (5 bases each). V lost 0 bases to trimming and J lost 6 bases, with 9 bases between them. The CDR3 is 14 residues long. Germline CDR1 SGHAT, CDR2 FQNNGV.

This clone was detected only a few times. The V gene is TRBV4-2, the J gene TRBJ1-6; unclear D gene. Trimming removed 1 base from V and 4 bases from J, with 11 bases in between. In germline, CDR1 is LGHNA, CDR2 YNFKEQ. The CDR3 runs 16 residues. In DNA, the CDR3 is TGTGCCAGCAGCCAAGCAGGAATGAGGTATAATTCACCCCTCCACTTT. It is translated as CASSQAGMRYNSPLHF.

This clone was observed a single time. V gene TRBV7-2 combines with J gene TRBJ1-2; no clear D gene. The CDR3 spans 13 residues. V lost 1 base to trimming and J lost 3 bases, with 6 bases between them. The germline gives CDR1 SGHTA, CDR2 FQGNSA. As DNA, the CDR3 is TGTGCCAGCAGCTTAGTTCTGGACTATGGCTACACCTTC. Translation gives CASSLVLDYGYTF.

By sample share, this clone is large (0.1 to 1%). The chain joins TRBV7-3 to TRBJ1-6; TRBD1 matches 7 bases. Germline values: CDR1 SGHTA, CDR2 FQGTGA. Trimming at V came to 0 bases and at J to 9 bases, leaving 11 bases not matched to a gene. This CDR3 has 17 amino acids. The CDR3 region has the DNA TGTGCCAGCAGCTTAACCGGCCCCCGGGACAGCGGTTCACCCCTCCACTTT. It yields the protein CASSLTGPRDSGSPLHF.